These 19 T cell receptor beta chains originate from one sample sequenced in a study of T cell responses to AZD1222 COVID-19 vaccine listed by TCRdb under 2021. The library was obtained by the immunoSEQ multiplex PCR assay. TCRdb took this table from immuneACCESS and kept in-frame rearrangements with V and J called. Such tables lack part of the clones; where checked against another copy, unresolved V genes explain under half of the gap, and the rest is unexplained. For this sample there are under 150,000 clones; about 93% appear just once. 2.5% to 3% of the sample belongs to the ten largest clones. The sample's time point label, decoded: baseline before first vaccination. Sample treatment or condition, as interpreted from the label and publication: meningococcal conjugate vaccine given as trial control. The input for sequencing was peripheral blood, taken on day 0 of MenACWY control vaccination. These receptors were obtained from an adult in good health.

The genes are TRBV9 and TRBJ1-1; a weak D match, TRBD1 (5 bases). CDR1 SGDLS and CDR2 YYNGEE come from the germline V gene. The CDR3 length is 15 residues. V dropped 0 bases and J dropped 2 bases, with 11 bases sitting between them. CDR3 sequence: CASSVVSGYNTEAFF. The CDR3 region has the DNA TGTGCCAGCAGCGTAGTTTCAGGGTACAACACTGAAGCTTTCTTT.

This chain joins TRBV28 and TRBJ2-7; a possible D gene is TRBD1 (5 bases). Germline CDR1 is MDHEN and CDR2 is SYDVKM. Trimming removed 5 bases from V and 3 bases from J, with 14 bases in between. This CDR3 contains 14 residues. The CDR3 DNA follows: TGTGCCAGCAGTACCTCAGGGTCGGACTACGAGCAGTACTTC. Translated, it gives CASSTSGSDYEQYF.

The CDR3 coding sequence is TGTGCCAGCAGCCAAGCTCTGTTGAACACCGGGGAGCTGTTTTTT. The encoded protein is CASSQALLNTGELFF. The chain is built from TRBV4-2 and TRBJ2-2; D not resolved. The CDR3 length is 15 residues. V was clipped by 1 base and J by 1 base, with 7 bases between them. Germline CDR1 and CDR2: LGHNA and YNFKEQ.

The gene calls are TRBV12-3 or TRBV12-4 and TRBJ1-3; D is unclear. The CDR3 runs 13 residues. V lost 0 bases and J 3 bases, leaving 3 bases between the germline ends. CDR3 coding DNA: TGTGCCAGCAGTTTAGCTGGTGGAAACACCATATATTTT. This translates into CASSLAGGNTIYF.

The chain recombines TRBV27 with TRBJ2-3; a weak D match, TRBD1 (6 bases). V was shortened by 6 bases and J by 3 bases, with 10 bases between the two germline ends. The CDR3 contains 13 residues. The germline V gene has CDR1 MNHEY and CDR2 SMNVEV (reference sequence). The CDR3 is CASRTTGTDTQYF. The CDR3 DNA follows: TGTGCCAGCAGGACAACAGGGACAGATACGCAGTATTTT.

In its sample, this clone was seen once. The chain carries TRBV7-2 and TRBJ1-1; TRBD1 is a possible D gene (5 bases). V shed 2 bases and J shed 2 bases, with 12 bases lying between them. The germline CDR1 and CDR2 sequences are SGHTA and FQGNSA. The CDR3 loop spans 15 amino acids. The DNA of the CDR3 is TGTGCCAGCAGCTTATCTCCTGGGGCCAACACTGAAGCTTTCTTT. Residues: CASSLSPGANTEAFF.

The chain couples TRBV12-3 or TRBV12-4 to TRBJ1-1; no clear D. Between the trimmed V and J ends, which lost 2 bases and 6 bases, there was a span of 4 bases. The CDR3 sequence is 11 residues long. CDR3 residues: CASSLNAEAFF. The CDR3 nucleotides are TGTGCCAGCAGTTTAAATGCTGAAGCTTTCTTT.

The gene calls are TRBV5-4 and TRBJ1-1; D call uncertain. The CDR3 runs 14 residues. Germline lookup yields CDR1 SGHNT and CDR2 YYREEE (reference sequence). The germline V and J ends were trimmed by 2 bases and 0 bases, with 8 bases remaining between them. The DNA of the CDR3 is TGTGCCAGCAGCTTCGTACATTTGAACACTGAAGCTTTCTTT. This translates into CASSFVHLNTEAFF.

V usage is TRBV5-1 and J usage is TRBJ1-1; 8 nucleotides match TRBD1. V dropped 4 bases and J dropped 0; count of bases not matched to a gene: 23. CDR3 length: 21 residues. The germline V gene has CDR1 SGHRS and CDR2 YFSETQ. CDR3 region: CASSQARTGRELRVMNTEAFF. The CDR3 DNA follows: TGCGCCAGCAGCCAGGCCCGGACAGGGAGGGAGCTTCGGGTCATGAACACTGAAGCTTTCTTT.

The rearrangement uses TRBV5-4 and TRBJ1-1, with D possibly matching TRBD1 (5 bases). Trimming removed 4 bases from V and 0 bases from J, with 13 bases in between. Germline CDR1 SGHNT, CDR2 YYREEE (reference sequence). CDR3 length: 15 residues. The DNA of the CDR3 is TGTGCCAGCAGCCACCAAGGGACCGTGAACACTGAAGCTTTCTTT. It codes for CASSHQGTVNTEAFF.

The chain employs TRBV6-5 and TRBJ1-1, with 7 bases that match TRBD1. The germline gives CDR1 MNHEY, CDR2 SVGAGI. There are 13 residues in the CDR3. Trimming took 2 bases from V and 3 from J; bases not matched to a gene: 0. The DNA of the CDR3 is TGTGCCAGCAGTTACGACAGGGACACTGAAGCTTTCTTT. Protein product: CASSYDRDTEAFF.

The chain uses TRBV28 and TRBJ1-2, with no clear D. The V gene lost 7 bases and the J gene lost 0 bases, with 12 bases spanning the gap. The CDR3 is made up of 14 amino acids. The germline V gene encodes CDR1 MDHEN and CDR2 SYDVKM. CDR3 coding DNA: TGTGCCAGCAACAGAGCTGCTACTAACTATGGCTACACCTTC. It yields the protein CASNRAATNYGYTF.

The V gene is TRBV6-5, the J gene TRBJ1-6; 8 bases map to TRBD1. The CDR3 runs 12 residues. The junction had 4 bases not matched to a gene; V was cut back by 7 bases and J by 11 bases. Germline-derived CDR1 and CDR2 are MNHEY and SVGAGI. CDR3 residues: CASIRTGTPLHF. The CDR3 DNA follows: TGTGCCAGCATCCGGACAGGGACACCCCTCCACTTT.

The V call is TRBV2, the J call TRBJ1-5, with 8 nucleotides matching TRBD1. The CDR3 has 15 amino acids. The germline CDR1 and CDR2 sequences are SNHLY and FYNNEI. V gave up 6 bases and J gave up 1 base; unmatched junction bases: 5. The CDR3 region is CASSQGQASNQPQHF. CDR3 DNA: TGTGCCAGCAGCCAGGGACAGGCGAGCAATCAGCCCCAGCATTTT.

This clone came up a few times. The chain carries TRBV5-1 and TRBJ2-7, with TRBD1 as a possible D gene (5 bases). Germline V CDR1 and CDR2: SGHRS, YFSETQ. V lost 6 bases and J lost 6, with 13 bases in between. The CDR3 is made up of 12 amino acids. CDR3 DNA sequence: TGCGCCAGCACGCACCAGGGTCCCGAGCAGTACTTC. This sequence encodes CASTHQGPEQYF.

This clone appeared a few times. The chain carries TRBV4-1 and TRBJ1-1, with D hard to call. The CDR3 is 15 amino acids. Germline V gives CDR1 MGHRA, CDR2 YSYEKL. The V end lost 2 bases, the J end lost 7 bases, and 17 bases lay between the germline ends. The DNA for the CDR3 is TGCGCCAGCAGCCAACCTAGGGCGGGCAGGCTTGAAGCTTTCTTT. This encodes CASSQPRAGRLEAFF.

A single count supports this clone. This sequence joins TRBV12-3 or TRBV12-4 and TRBJ1-5; D is ambiguous. This CDR3 spans 12 amino acids. Trimming pared 5 bases from V and 9 bases from J, leaving 11 bases between. The CDR3 here is CASSLQVGPQHF. The CDR3 bases are TGTGCCAGCAGTCTGCAGGTAGGGCCCCAGCATTTT.

This chain joins TRBV18 and TRBJ2-1; D ambiguous. V lost 3 bases and J 9 bases, leaving 12 bases between the germline ends. CDR1 is KGHSH, CDR2 LQKENI, per germline. This CDR3 has 13 amino acids. The CDR3 here is CASSPERLSEQFF. CDR3 coding DNA: TGTGCCAGCTCACCGGAGAGACTCTCTGAGCAGTTCTTC.

This clone was detected only a few times. Other DNA variants within this sample encode the same CDR3. The J gene is TRBJ1-2, the V gene TRBV15; 7 bases align to TRBD1. The CDR3 length is 16 residues. The ends lost 0 bases at V and 0 bases at J; junction bases unmatched: 4. CDR1 is LNHNV and CDR2 is YYDKDF in the germline V gene (reference sequence). CDR3 sequence: CATSRERDSPNYGYTF. CDR3 coding DNA: TGTGCCACCAGCAGAGAGCGGGACAGTCCTAACTATGGCTACACCTTC.